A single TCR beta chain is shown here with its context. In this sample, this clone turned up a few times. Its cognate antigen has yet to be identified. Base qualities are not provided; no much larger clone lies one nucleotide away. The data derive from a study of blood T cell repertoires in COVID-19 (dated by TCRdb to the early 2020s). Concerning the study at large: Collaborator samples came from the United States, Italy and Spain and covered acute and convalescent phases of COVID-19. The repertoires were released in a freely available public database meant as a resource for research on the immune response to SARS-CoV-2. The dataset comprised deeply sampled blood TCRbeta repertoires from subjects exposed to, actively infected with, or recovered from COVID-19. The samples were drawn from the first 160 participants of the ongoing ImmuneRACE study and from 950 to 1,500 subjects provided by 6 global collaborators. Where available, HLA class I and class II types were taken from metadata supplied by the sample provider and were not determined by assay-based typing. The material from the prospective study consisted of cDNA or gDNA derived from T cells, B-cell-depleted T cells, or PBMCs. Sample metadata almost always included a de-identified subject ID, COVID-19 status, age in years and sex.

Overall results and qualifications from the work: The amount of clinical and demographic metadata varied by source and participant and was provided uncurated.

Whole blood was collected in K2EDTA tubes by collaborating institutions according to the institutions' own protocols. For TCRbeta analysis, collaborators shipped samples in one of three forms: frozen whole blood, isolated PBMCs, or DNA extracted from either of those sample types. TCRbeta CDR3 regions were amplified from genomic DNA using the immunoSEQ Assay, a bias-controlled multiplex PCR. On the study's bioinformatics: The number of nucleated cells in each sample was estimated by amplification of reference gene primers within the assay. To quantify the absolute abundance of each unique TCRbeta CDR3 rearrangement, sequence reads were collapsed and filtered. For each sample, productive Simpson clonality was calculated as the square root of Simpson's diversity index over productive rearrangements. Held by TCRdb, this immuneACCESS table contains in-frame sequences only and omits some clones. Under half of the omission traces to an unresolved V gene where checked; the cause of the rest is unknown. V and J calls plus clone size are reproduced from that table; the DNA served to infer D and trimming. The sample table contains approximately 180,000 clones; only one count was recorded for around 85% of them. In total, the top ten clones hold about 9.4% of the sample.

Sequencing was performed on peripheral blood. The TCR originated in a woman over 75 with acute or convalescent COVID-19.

CDR3 loop: CASSSVTGSGNTIYF. The nucleotide sequence is TGTGCCAGCAGCTCGGTGACAGGCTCTGGAAACACCATATATTTT. In this chain, TRBV13 is recombined with TRBJ1-3, and the D gene may be TRBD1, 6 bases matching. V is pared back by 4 bases and J by 0 bases, with 10 bases lying between the germline termini. CDR1 and CDR2, per the germline V gene (reference sequence), are PRHDT and FYEKMQ. The CDR3, cysteine through phenylalanine, is 15 amino acids long. The sequence is cut down to CDR3 DNA, 45 bases in frame from base 1.